The rows below give T cell receptor beta chains drawn from one sample of a study of monozygotic twins with inflammatory bowel disease. TCRdb reprocessed the 5' RACE reads and keeps a single row for each CDR3 protein, giving no DNA. Recorded here are 150,000 to 200,000 distinct CDR3 sequences; the top ten clones represent approximately 3%. Sequencing was carried out using blood. Receptor source: a human donor with ulcerative colitis or Crohn's disease, or a healthy co-twin of an affected twin (not recorded which). CDR3s include the opening cysteine and the closing phenylalanine or tryptophan.

v_gene	j_gene	CDR3aa
TRBV19	TRBJ2-1	CASSIATVYNEQFF
TRBV29-1	TRBJ2-1	CSVAGQTVGYNEQFF
TRBV12-3/TRBV12-4	TRBJ2-1	CASSFVFGGSDLHEQFF
TRBV5-1	TRBJ2-7	CASSLEVWEGHEQYF
TRBV5-1	TRBJ2-3	CASTTGLAASSSTDTQYF
TRBV5-1	TRBJ1-1	CASVEVPQDHTEAFF
TRBV20-1	TRBJ2-2	CSALDRGLTGELFF
TRBV7-2	TRBJ1-5	CASSLDGTGMGNQPQHF
TRBV7-9	TRBJ1-1	CASSLQGGTEAFF
TRBV14	TRBJ1-4	CASSLTGYNEKLFF
TRBV5-1	TRBJ2-3	CASSLSTAGGTDTQYF
TRBV19	TRBJ1-2	CASSDKARGGYTF
TRBV12-3/TRBV12-4	TRBJ1-4	CASSFRQGGEKLFF
TRBV29-1	TRBJ2-3	CSARSWPRKFPDTQYF
TRBV7-8	TRBJ2-3	CASRRTGEGYTQYF
TRBV18	TRBJ2-7	CASSPRLAGTNYEQYF
TRBV20-1	TRBJ2-1	CSARDFGSPDEQFF
TRBV30	TRBJ1-2	CAWSVGPGGYTF
TRBV28	TRBJ2-1	CASSNRVYNEQFF
TRBV7-2	TRBJ1-1	CASSFVPSGYSEAFF
TRBV5-4	TRBJ2-6	CASSLVGRGTYSEANVLTF
TRBV28	TRBJ1-4	CASSATDRVTNEKLFF
TRBV24-1	TRBJ2-7	CATSDLQSRLSSYEQYF
TRBV24-1	TRBJ2-5	CATSEYETQGQETQYF
TRBV9	TRBJ2-1	CASSFSGKQFF
TRBV9	TRBJ1-1	CASSLTQGADTEAFF
TRBV5-1	TRBJ1-3	CASSLTRAVFSGNTIYF
TRBV5-6	TRBJ1-1	CASSFGGQAGWNTEAFF
TRBV6-2/TRBV6-3	TRBJ2-7	CASSLTGTTYEQYF
TRBV13	TRBJ2-5	CASSLGGLAGQETQYF
TRBV7-9	TRBJ1-1	CASSNSAGTGRTEAFF
TRBV29-1	TRBJ2-2	CSVGAGQPGGELFF
TRBV5-6	TRBJ2-2	CASSWGQDTGELFF
TRBV5-1	TRBJ1-1	CASSLGTLGTEAFF
TRBV5-4	TRBJ2-3	CASSLGDRVTDTQYF
TRBV28	TRBJ2-2	CASSRGQLGELFF
TRBV4-2	TRBJ2-5	CASSQDGGSQETQYF
TRBV11-1	TRBJ2-5	CASSLQETQYF
TRBV6-6	TRBJ2-7	CASSSGRAYEQYF
TRBV20-1	TRBJ2-7	CSASRTSGGTYEQYF
TRBV5-1	TRBJ1-1	CASSLFRGDKAFF
TRBV7-9	TRBJ2-5	CASSQGSQETQYF
TRBV27	TRBJ1-5	CASSLALPGVNQPQHF
TRBV4-2	TRBJ2-1	CASSQVAGGYNEQFF
TRBV29-1	TRBJ2-2	CSGGQGTGELFF
TRBV5-6	TRBJ2-7	CASRGFGVSGFSEQYF
TRBV6-2/TRBV6-3	TRBJ1-6	CASSYSATGGSPLHF
TRBV5-6	TRBJ2-7	CASSLGGRSYEQYF
TRBV6-1	TRBJ2-1	CASSGTSGDEQFF
TRBV28	TRBJ2-2	CASSLYMNTGELFF
TRBV12-3/TRBV12-4	TRBJ1-5	CASSPTGGGQPQHF
TRBV6-5	TRBJ2-7	CASSYSWGPDRLFTYEQYF
TRBV7-9	TRBJ2-7	CASSLVVAGGREQYF
TRBV6-5	TRBJ2-2	CASSWGPNTGELFF
TRBV19	TRBJ2-7	CASSPTTGRPSEQYF